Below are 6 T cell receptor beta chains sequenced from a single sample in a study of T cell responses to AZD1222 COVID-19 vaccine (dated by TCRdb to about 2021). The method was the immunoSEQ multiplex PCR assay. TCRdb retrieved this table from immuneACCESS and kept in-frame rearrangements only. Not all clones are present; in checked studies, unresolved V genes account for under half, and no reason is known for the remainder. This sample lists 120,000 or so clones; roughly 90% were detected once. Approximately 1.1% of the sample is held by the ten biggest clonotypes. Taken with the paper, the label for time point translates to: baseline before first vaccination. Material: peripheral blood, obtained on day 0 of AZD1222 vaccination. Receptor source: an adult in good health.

In DNA form, the CDR3 reads TGTGCCAGCAGCCCGGGACAGAAAGAGACCCAGTACTTC. The encoded protein is CASSPGQKETQYF. V and J are TRBV5-8 and TRBJ2-5; the match to TRBD1 covers 7 bases. Trimming took 4 bases from V and 3 from J; bases not matched to a gene: 3. In germline, CDR1 is SGHTS, CDR2 YDEGEE. This CDR3 has 13 residues.

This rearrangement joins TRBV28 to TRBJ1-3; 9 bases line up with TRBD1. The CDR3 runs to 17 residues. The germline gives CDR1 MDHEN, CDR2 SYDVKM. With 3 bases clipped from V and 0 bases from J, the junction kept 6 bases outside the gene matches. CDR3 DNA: TGTGCCAGCAGTTTCCGGGACAGGGTTTTCTCTGGAAACACCATATATTTT. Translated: CASSFRDRVFSGNTIYF.

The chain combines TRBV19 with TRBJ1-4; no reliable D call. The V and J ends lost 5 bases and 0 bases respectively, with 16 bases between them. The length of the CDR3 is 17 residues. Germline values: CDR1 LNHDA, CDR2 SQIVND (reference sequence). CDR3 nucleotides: TGTGCCAGTAGTCGTCGCTCGAGAGGAGCAACTAATGAAAAACTGTTTTTT. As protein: CASSRRSRGATNEKLFF.

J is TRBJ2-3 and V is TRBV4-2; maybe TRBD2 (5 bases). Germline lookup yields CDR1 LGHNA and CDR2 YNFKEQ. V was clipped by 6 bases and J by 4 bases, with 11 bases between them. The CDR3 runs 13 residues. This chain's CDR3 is CASSRSDPDTQYF. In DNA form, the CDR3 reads TGTGCCAGCAGTCGTAGCGATCCAGATACGCAGTATTTT.

CDR3 region: CSASDRTYGYTF. The CDR3 DNA sequence: TGCAGTGCTAGTGACAGGACCTATGGCTACACCTTC. The chain is built from TRBV20-1 and TRBJ1-2; a weak D match, TRBD1 (6 bases). V was shortened by 3 bases and J by 4 bases, with 9 bases between the two germline ends. CDR1 DFQATT and CDR2 SNEGSKA come from the germline V gene (reference sequence). This CDR3 is 12 amino acids long.

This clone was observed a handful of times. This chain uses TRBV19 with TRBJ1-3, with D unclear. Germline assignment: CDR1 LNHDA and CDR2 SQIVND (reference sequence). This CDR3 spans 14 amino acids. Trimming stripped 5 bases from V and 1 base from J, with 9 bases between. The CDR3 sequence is CASSSGLSGNTIYF. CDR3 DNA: TGTGCCAGTAGTTCAGGACTATCTGGAAACACCATATATTTT.